This TCR beta chain emerged from a study of regulatory T cells in long-lasting Graves disease (dated by TCRdb to about 2021). For the study in its entirety: Persistent Graves' disease was defined as persistently positive TSH receptor autoantibodies together with antithyroid drug treatment for over 5 years. Peripheral blood TCR sequencing and RNA sequencing compared persistent Graves' disease patients with newly diagnosed Graves' disease patients. The study was registered as a clinical trial and conducted in China. A total of about 33 samples underwent TCR sequencing: about 13 from persistent and about 20 from newly diagnosed Graves' disease patients. On average, persistent Graves' disease patients in the clinical cohort had been on antithyroid drugs for approximately ten years. General study outcomes and caveats: A larger number of public clonotypes was shared among persistent patients (about 2,700) than among newly diagnosed patients (more than 850). Persistent Graves' disease patients showed lower TCR Shannon entropy and fewer highly expanded clones than newly diagnosed patients, suggesting clonal expansion. Sequencing and analysis were limited to the TCR beta chain. The authors acknowledged the small sample size as a limitation that may reduce accuracy. Persistent disease showed preferential use of TRBV28, TRBJ1-2 and TRBJ2-5, whereas newly diagnosed disease favored TRBV20-1 and TRBJ2-1. Peripheral blood alone was examined, since thyroid tissue, which constituted the primary lesion, could not be accessed.

Comments on this clonotype: There is no known antigen for this receptor. Base qualities were left out, and no much larger clone turns up one base away.

Explained via the paper, the time point label denotes: persistent/refractory GD, antithyroid drugs over 5 years with positive TRAb. RNA was extracted from PBMCs in TRIzol for both TCR sequencing and RNA sequencing. Graves' disease was diagnosed according to American Thyroid Association guidelines. The patients came from an endocrinology department in Xi'an, China. Each patient gave approximately 9.7 milliliters of peripheral blood, collected in an EDTA anticoagulant tube. Ficoll Paque Plus density gradient separation was used to isolate PBMCs, and no further T cell sorting was done. An Agilent 2100 Bioanalyzer and agarose gel were used to assess RNA quality, and a NanoDrop 2000 was used to measure RNA concentration. CDR1 SGDLS and CDR2 YYNGEE are derived from the germline V gene. The CDR3 goes from the cysteine to the phenylalanine over 14 residues. Of all the DNA, just the CDR3 is kept, 42 bases in frame from base 1. Clipping removes 0 bases from V and 7 bases from J, with 7 as the unmatched junction base count.

The library was made by multiplex PCR. Instrument on record: Illumina HiSeq 4000. iRepertoire HTBI primers and Arm-PCR amplification of CDR3 regions were used to construct TCR beta libraries. Before sequencing, the PCR products underwent gel purification. The source study handled its data this way. Gene usage analysis of CDR3 amino acid clonotypes used the roughly 60 TRBV and 14 TRBJ segments found across samples. COPE and FqMerger were used to merge filtered high-quality paired reads into contigs. Contigs were aligned with BLAST to IMGT TRBV, TRBD and TRBJ reference genes, and CDR3 was defined per IMGT. Any clonotype with a frequency above 0.1% was classified as a highly expanded clone. Shannon entropy was used to measure repertoire diversity, and the Gini coefficient was used to measure V-J evenness. A clonotype was considered public if more than one individual shared it. TCRdb passed the public sequencing reads through fastp at Q25 and MiXCR, retaining productive beta sequences. Rows matching on CDR3 protein sequence are summarized as one entry with the most common DNA and genes. The V and J calls reflect TCRdb's pipeline rather than the authors' work. The sample records approximately 690,000 distinct CDR3 sequences, 30% of which are singletons. Of the sample, around 42% falls within the top ten clones.

The sequence derives from a female donor with Graves disease. The sequenced sample was peripheral blood mononuclear cells (PBMCs), obtained when the disease was refractory, from a patient treated with antithyroid drugs. Recombination linked TRBV9 to TRBJ2-7; the central 7 bases match TRBD2. For the CDR3, the sequence is CASSVAAGVSEQYF. The nucleotide sequence is given as TGTGCCAGCAGCGTAGCTGCGGGAGTGAGTGAGCAGTACTTC.